The 24 T cell receptor beta chains below were found in one sample sequenced in a study of shared clonotypes between healthy human individuals. Clones were read by immunoSEQ multiplex PCR, and TCRdb kept only the in-frame ones, dropping some. The sample carries about 800,000 clones, about 97% recorded once. CD45RO-negative, CCR7-selected cells formed the naive CD8 fraction, which excluded terminally differentiated effector memory CD45RA+ cells. The sample was naive CD8+ T cells sorted from blood. These receptor sequences come from a man in his thirties or forties in good health.

The J gene is TRBJ2-7, the V gene TRBV10-3; 9 bases are shared with TRBD1. Trimming took 7 bases from V and 2 from J; bases not matched to a gene: 6. The CDR3 loop spans 14 amino acids. Germline-derived CDR1 and CDR2 are ENHRY and SYGVKD. Written as DNA, the CDR3 is TGTGCCATCACCGCGGGACAGGGTACCTACGAGCAGTACTTC. Its protein product is CAITAGQGTYEQYF.

Points on this clone: Other nucleotide sequences from this sample produce the same CDR3. The gene calls are TRBV29-1 and TRBJ1-1; a possible D gene is TRBD1 (5 bases). Trimming took 5 bases from V and 2 from J, leaving 6 bases between them. The CDR3 sequence is 11 residues long. Germline CDR1 is SQVTM and CDR2 is ANQGSEA. The CDR3 sequence is CSVRTNTEAFF. CDR3 in DNA: TGCAGCGTTAGGACAAACACTGAAGCTTTCTTT. Full variable domain (missing parts from reference TRBV29-1 and TRBJ1-1): SAVISQKPSRDICQRGTSLTIQCQVDSQVTMMFWYRQQPGQSLTLIATANQGSEATYESGFVIDKFPISRPNLTFSTLTVSNMSPEDSSIYLCSVRTNTEAFFGQGTRLTVV.

The chain couples TRBV4-3 to TRBJ2-6; TRBD1 is a possible D gene (6 bases). V lost 0 bases to trimming and J lost 0 bases, with 9 bases between them. CDR3 size: 17 residues. Germline V gene lookup returns CDR1 LGHNA and CDR2 YSLEER. The CDR3 spells CASSQDWTVSGANVLTF. CDR3 nucleotide sequence: TGCGCCAGCAGCCAAGACTGGACAGTCTCTGGGGCCAACGTCCTGACTTTC.

For the CDR3, the DNA is TGTGCCAGCAGTTACGGGGATAGCACAGATACGCAGTATTTT. It codes for CASSYGDSTDTQYF. The V gene is TRBV6-5, the J gene TRBJ2-3; D gene uncertain. Trimming left V 2 bases short and J 0 bases short, with 6 bases between. The CDR3 sequence is 14 residues long. Germline lookup yields CDR1 MNHEY and CDR2 SVGAGI.

V gene TRBV19 combines with J gene TRBJ2-7; 11 bases agree with TRBD1. Germline V gene data show CDR1 as LNHDA and CDR2 as SQIVND (reference sequence). This CDR3 has 13 residues. V dropped 10 bases and J dropped 3; count of bases not matched to a gene: 5. The CDR3 DNA follows: TGTGCCACCTCCGGGACAGGGGGCTACGAGCAGTACTTC. Residues: CATSGTGGYEQYF. Based on the CDR3 plus reference TRBV19 and TRBJ2-7, the full variable domain is DGGITQSPKYLFRKEGQNVTLSCEQNLNHDAMYWYRQDPGQGLRLIYYSQIVNDFQKGDIAEGYSVSREKKESFPLTVTSAQKNPTAFYLCATSGTGGYEQYFGPGTRLTVT.

For this clone: A clone one base away is much larger, so this may be a read error. The same CDR3 is also encoded by other DNA sequences in this sample. The rearrangement links TRBV5-4 to TRBJ2-7, with 10 bases matching TRBD1. The CDR3 consists of 14 residues. Per germline, CDR1 SGHNT and CDR2 YYREEE (reference sequence). Trimming removed 5 bases from V and 3 bases from J; junction bases left unmatched: 5. This CDR3 reads CASSPGTGDYEQYF. The CDR3 DNA sequence: TGTGCCAGCAGTCCCGGGACAGGGGACTACGAGCAGTACTTC.

V is TRBV6-1 and J is TRBJ2-1, with 12 bases aligning to TRBD2. Germline V gene sequence: CDR1 MNHNS, CDR2 SASEGT. After removal of 3 bases from V and 7 bases from J, the junction contained 10 bases not matched to a gene. The CDR3 loop spans 17 amino acids. CDR3 coding DNA: TGTGCCAGCAGTGATGTGTCTAGCGGGAGGGCAGGGAATGAGCAGTTCTTC. It encodes CASSDVSSGRAGNEQFF.

The J gene is TRBJ2-7, the V gene TRBV7-8; unclear D gene. The germline V gene encodes CDR1 SGHVS and CDR2 FQNEAQ. CDR3 size: 13 residues. The germline V and J ends were trimmed by 2 bases and 1 base, with 6 bases remaining between them. The CDR3 DNA is TGTGCCAGCAGCTTAATACTATCCTACGAGCAGTACTTC. Translated, it gives CASSLILSYEQYF.

V and J are TRBV25-1 and TRBJ2-5; D may match TRBD1 or TRBD2 (5 bases each). This CDR3 contains 14 residues. Trimming removed 2 bases at V and 5 bases at J, with 12 bases between. Germline V gene sequence: CDR1 MGHDK, CDR2 SYGVNS. For the CDR3, the DNA is TGTGCCAGCAGTGAAGTGGGAGAGGGGGAGACCCAGTACTTC. Its protein product is CASSEVGEGETQYF.

This chain uses TRBV29-1 with TRBJ2-5; D may be TRBD2 (6 bases). CDR3 size: 11 residues. Trimming took off 3 bases at V and 4 bases at J, with 6 bases between the two ends. The germline V gene has CDR1 SQVTM and CDR2 ANQGSEA. The CDR3 bases are TGCAGCGTTGAGGAGGGAGAGACCCAGTACTTC. Translation gives CSVEEGETQYF. The whole variable domain, filled in from reference TRBV29-1 and TRBJ2-5, reads SAVISQKPSRDICQRGTSLTIQCQVDSQVTMMFWYRQQPGQSLTLIATANQGSEATYESGFVIDKFPISRPNLTFSTLTVSNMSPEDSSIYLCSVEEGETQYFGPGTRLLVL.

The rearrangement links TRBV27 to TRBJ2-1; TRBD2 matches 12 bases. CDR1 is MNHEY, CDR2 SMNVEV, per germline (reference sequence). J was trimmed by 3 bases and V by 5 bases; bases with no gene match: 5. This CDR3 region has 16 residues. The DNA for the CDR3 is TGTGCCAGCAGTCAGACTAGCGGGAGTGTCTACAATGAGCAGTTCTTC. Translating gives CASSQTSGSVYNEQFF.

The chain carries TRBV11-2 and TRBJ2-1; TRBD2 agrees at 9 bases. This CDR3 comprises 15 residues. CDR1 and CDR2 (germline): SGHAT, FQNNGV. J lost 6 bases, V lost 2 bases, and 5 bases had no gene match. This chain's CDR3 is CASSLLAGSRNEQFF. CDR3 nucleotide sequence: TGTGCCAGCAGCTTACTAGCGGGATCTCGCAATGAGCAGTTCTTC.

The V and J genes are TRBV4-2 and TRBJ2-2, with 8 bases lining up with TRBD2. Germline CDR1 reads LGHNA; CDR2 reads YNFKEQ. CDR3 size: 16 residues. J gave up 1 base and V 1 base, and 2 bases lay outside the gene matches. The CDR3 bases are TGTGCCAGCAGCCAAGGGCTAGCGGGGAACACCGGGGAGCTGTTTTTT. It is translated as CASSQGLAGNTGELFF.

The rearrangement links TRBV29-1 to TRBJ2-4, with D possibly being TRBD1 (6 bases). The V end was cut by 4 bases, the J end by 9 bases, with 19 bases between. CDR1 is SQVTM and CDR2 is ANQGSEA in the germline V gene. CDR3 length: 14 residues. CDR3 in amino acids: CSVGDLLRGSIQYF. CDR3 coding DNA: TGCAGCGTTGGTGACCTCCTCAGGGGTAGCATTCAGTACTTC. The full variable domain, in which reference TRBV29-1 and TRBJ2-4 provide the parts outside the CDR3, is SAVISQKPSRDICQRGTSLTIQCQVDSQVTMMFWYRQQPGQSLTLIATANQGSEATYESGFVIDKFPISRPNLTFSTLTVSNMSPEDSSIYLCSVGDLLRGSIQYFGAGTRLSVL.

V usage is TRBV9 and J usage is TRBJ2-2; TRBD2 aligns across 7 bases. Per germline, CDR1 SGDLS and CDR2 YYNGEE. The CDR3 runs to 16 residues. The V segment lost 1 base and the J segment 4 bases; nucleotides outside the gene matches: 7. The CDR3 nucleotides are TGTGCCAGCAGCGTACGAGGGAGGGCCGGCACCGGGGAGCTGTTTTTT. Protein sequence: CASSVRGRAGTGELFF.

This clone was detected a few times. This chain links TRBV7-6 with TRBJ2-2; no clear D gene. The CDR3 has 13 amino acids. Trimming removed 6 bases at V and 4 bases at J, with 9 bases between. From germline, CDR1 is SGHVS and CDR2 FNYEAQ. The DNA of the CDR3 is TGTGCCAGCAGTAGACTTGTCACCGGGGAGCTGTTTTTT. Translating gives CASSRLVTGELFF.

This clone has only a few counts. This specimen includes other DNA sequences encoding the same CDR3. The gene calls are TRBV29-1 and TRBJ2-1; 7 bases map to TRBD2. The trim removed 3 bases at V and 4 bases at J, leaving 3 bases unmatched. The CDR3 has 13 amino acids. CDR1 is SQVTM, CDR2 ANQGSEA, per germline. CDR3 DNA sequence: TGCAGCGTTGACCTAGCGGATTACAATGAGCAGTTCTTC. It specifies CSVDLADYNEQFF.

With respect to this clone: This CDR3 is also generated by other DNA sequences in the sample. The rearrangement links TRBV9 to TRBJ1-5; no firm D call. This CDR3 has 13 residues. Germline V lookup: CDR1 SGDLS, CDR2 YYNGEE. The V end lost 0 bases, the J end lost 4 bases, and 5 bases lay between the germline ends. The CDR3 sequence: CASSVGSNQPQHF. CDR3 nucleotide sequence: TGTGCCAGCAGCGTAGGAAGTAATCAGCCCCAGCATTTT.

The chain links TRBV2 to TRBJ2-1; 7 bases fit TRBD2. Germline V CDR1 and CDR2: SNHLY, FYNNEI. The CDR3 extends over 15 amino acids. V trimming: 7 bases; J trimming: 8 bases; junction bases outside the gene matches: 14. CDR3 sequence: CASTDHRGGIDEQFF. CDR3 coding DNA: TGTGCCAGCACTGACCACCGGGGAGGGATCGATGAGCAGTTCTTC.

V is TRBV2 and J is TRBJ2-6, with D unclear. The CDR3 sequence is 15 residues long. The V gene lost 2 bases and the J gene lost 3 bases, with 8 bases spanning the gap. Germline assignment: CDR1 SNHLY and CDR2 FYNNEI. The CDR3 sequence is CASSERGFGANVLTF. The CDR3 coding sequence is TGTGCCAGCAGTGAAAGAGGATTTGGGGCCAACGTCCTGACTTTC.

This chain joins TRBV7-9 and TRBJ2-5; TRBD2 agrees at 7 bases. V was pared by 1 base and J by 5 bases, with 7 bases of the junction left unmatched. Germline CDR1 is SEHNR and CDR2 is FQNEAQ (reference sequence). The CDR3 spans 15 residues. CDR3: CASSLVVNGRETQYF. The CDR3 nucleotides are TGTGCCAGCAGCTTAGTGGTGAACGGGAGGGAGACCCAGTACTTC.

This clone turned up a few times. V usage is TRBV28 and J usage is TRBJ2-5, with 7 bases lining up with TRBD2. V trimming: 7 bases; J trimming: 1 base; junction bases outside the gene matches: 12. Germline V CDR1 and CDR2: MDHEN, SYDVKM. The CDR3 contains 16 residues. The CDR3 protein is CASTSLGGVTQETQYF. The DNA for the CDR3 is TGTGCCAGCACCTCGCTGGGGGGGGTTACCCAAGAGACCCAGTACTTC.

The chain has TRBV10-3 and TRBJ2-7, with D tentatively TRBD1 (6 bases). V lost 11 bases and J lost 6, with 17 bases in between. Germline CDR1 ENHRY, CDR2 SYGVKD. CDR3 length equals 12 residues. The CDR3 nucleotides read TGTGCCGTTCAGGGGAATTGGGGCGAGCAGTACTTC. Translated: CAVQGNWGEQYF.

This rearrangement joins TRBV30 to TRBJ1-1; D possibly corresponds to TRBD1 (6 bases). V was cut by 8 bases and J by 1 base, with 14 bases left in between. The germline CDR1 and CDR2 sequences are GTSNPN and SVGIG (reference sequence). This CDR3 contains 13 residues. The CDR3 sequence is CARNAGANTEAFF. The DNA for the CDR3 is TGTGCCCGGAACGCAGGGGCGAACACTGAAGCTTTCTTT.